Listed here are 28 T cell receptor beta chains from one sample, sequenced in a study of long-term antiretroviral therapy in people with HIV. With survey level as its setting, the immunoSEQ assay was v3.0. Method: immunoSEQ multiplex PCR; TCRdb's copy keeps in-frame clones and lacks some. The profile shows under 50,000 clones, about 94% of them singletons. Sequencing was performed on unsorted PBMCs, taken 9.2 years after starting antiretroviral therapy. Receptors originate from a man younger than 45 with HIV.

Details on this clone: Germline is not matched at one junction end, which may reflect a read error. This rearrangement joins TRBV2 to TRBJ2-1, with D perhaps matching TRBD2 (6 bases). The CDR3 contains 13 residues. Germline V gene sequence: CDR1 SNHLY, CDR2 FYNNEI. CDR3: CAGRAGLVNEQFF. In DNA form, the CDR3 reads TGTGCCGGCAGGGCGGGACTTGTAAATGAGCAGTTCTTC.

The rearrangement joins TRBV25-1 to TRBJ1-1; possibly TRBD1 for D (6 bases). V lost 2 bases, J lost 1 base, and 11 bases lay in between. CDR3 length: 15 residues. In germline, CDR1 is MGHDK, CDR2 SYGVNS. CDR3 nucleotide sequence: TGTGCCAGCAGTGAACCCCGGGGGGCGAACACTGAAGCTTTCTTT. Protein: CASSEPRGANTEAFF.

The chain combines TRBV9 with TRBJ2-5; D tentatively fits TRBD1 or TRBD2 (5 bases each). Germline values: CDR1 SGDLS, CDR2 YYNGEE. V was shortened by 4 bases and J by 2 bases, with 15 bases between the two germline ends. The CDR3 totals 15 residues. The CDR3 region is CASSRGDSRQETQYF. The DNA of the CDR3 is TGTGCCAGCAGCCGGGGCGACTCCCGGCAAGAGACCCAGTACTTC. The complete variable domain, with remaining parts taken from reference TRBV9 and TRBJ2-5, reads DSGVTQTPKHLITATGQRVTLRCSPRSGDLSVYWYQQSLDQGLQFLIQYYNGEERAKGNILERFSAQQFPDLHSELNLSSLELGDSALYFCASSRGDSRQETQYFGPGTRLLVL.

V and J are TRBV19 and TRBJ1-2; weak D call: TRBD1 (5 bases). Germline CDR1 reads LNHDA; CDR2 reads SQIVND (reference sequence). V lost 7 bases and J lost 4, with 13 bases in between. The CDR3 is made up of 13 amino acids. CDR3 nucleotides: TGTGCCAGTAATAAGGGTAGGGGCTATGGCTACACCTTC. Protein sequence: CASNKGRGYGYTF. The full variable domain, completed using reference TRBV19 and TRBJ1-2, is DGGITQSPKYLFRKEGQNVTLSCEQNLNHDAMYWYRQDPGQGLRLIYYSQIVNDFQKGDIAEGYSVSREKKESFPLTVTSAQKNPTAFYLCASNKGRGYGYTFGSGTRLTVV.

V gene TRBV19 combines with J gene TRBJ1-1; D is uncertain. CDR1 LNHDA and CDR2 SQIVND come from the germline V gene (reference sequence). CDR3 size: 12 residues. V lost 5 bases, J lost 11 bases, and 15 bases lay in between. CDR3: CASSPEVRWAFF. The CDR3, as DNA: TGTGCCAGTAGTCCGGAGGTCAGATGGGCTTTCTTT.

V gene TRBV10-2 combines with J gene TRBJ2-1; D possibly corresponds to TRBD2 (5 bases). The CDR3 is made up of 13 amino acids. Per the germline V gene, CDR1 is WSHSY and CDR2 is SAAADI. Trimming removed 3 bases at V and 4 bases at J, with 7 bases between. CDR3 sequence reads: CASSELVYNEQFF. The CDR3 nucleotides are TGCGCCAGCAGTGAACTAGTATACAATGAGCAGTTCTTC.

V gene TRBV19 combines with J gene TRBJ2-2; 7 bases agree with TRBD1. Germline V gene lookup returns CDR1 LNHDA and CDR2 SQIVND (reference sequence). V was clipped by 7 bases and J by 4 bases; unmatched bases: 6. The CDR3 totals 14 residues. CDR3 region: CASKETGSTGELFF. DNA of the CDR3: TGTGCCAGTAAGGAGACAGGGTCCACCGGGGAGCTGTTTTTT. Using reference TRBV19 and TRBJ2-2 for the parts outside the CDR3, the full variable domain is DGGITQSPKYLFRKEGQNVTLSCEQNLNHDAMYWYRQDPGQGLRLIYYSQIVNDFQKGDIAEGYSVSREKKESFPLTVTSAQKNPTAFYLCASKETGSTGELFFGEGSRLTVL.

The rearrangement joins TRBV11-3 to TRBJ2-1; TRBD1 might be the D (5 bases). The CDR3 runs to 14 residues. V was cut by 6 bases and J by 3 bases, with 12 bases left in between. Germline values: CDR1 SGHNT, CDR2 YENEEA. Here the CDR3 DNA reads TGTGCCAGCAGTGGACAAGGGTACTACAATGAGCAGTTCTTC. It yields the protein CASSGQGYYNEQFF. Combining the CDR3 with reference TRBV11-3 and TRBJ2-1 gives the whole variable domain EAGVVQSPRYKIIEKKQPVAFWCNPISGHNTLYWYLQNLGQGPELLIRYENEEAVDDSQLPKDRFSAERLKGVDSTLKIQPAELGDSAVYLCASSGQGYYNEQFFGPGTRLTVL.

The V and J genes are TRBV25-1 and TRBJ1-1; perhaps TRBD1 as D (5 bases). V was clipped by 4 bases and J by 0 bases, with 21 bases between them. The germline V gene has CDR1 MGHDK and CDR2 SYGVNS. This CDR3 is built from 18 residues. CDR3 sequence (DNA): TGTGCCAGCAGTGGGACCGGGGGAGACTGGACCATGAACACTGAAGCTTTCTTT. Amino acid sequence: CASSGTGGDWTMNTEAFF.

V is TRBV6-6 and J is TRBJ1-5; D is perhaps TRBD1 (6 bases). Deletions cut 5 bases from V and 16 bases from J, with 15 bases between. The V gene's germline CDR1 is MNHNY and CDR2 SVGAGI (reference sequence). There are 11 residues in the CDR3. The CDR3 loop is CASSHTGIPHF. DNA for the CDR3: TGTGCCAGCAGTCACACAGGGATTCCACATTTT.

This chain connects TRBV29-1 to TRBJ1-2; weak D call: TRBD1 (6 bases). V was clipped by 5 bases and J by 8 bases, with 21 bases between them. The CDR3 is made up of 14 amino acids. Looked up from germline, CDR1 is SQVTM and CDR2 is ANQGSEA. The CDR3 sequence is CSVYEDGGVEGYTF. CDR3 in DNA: TGCAGCGTTTATGAAGATGGGGGCGTCGAAGGCTACACCTTC.

This clone was seen a single time. The rearrangement uses TRBV9 and TRBJ1-1; tentatively, D is TRBD1 (5 bases). Germline CDR1 SGDLS, CDR2 YYNGEE. The CDR3 loop spans 15 amino acids. Trimming took off 3 bases at V and 0 bases at J, with 12 bases between the two ends. CDR3 in DNA: TGTGCCAGCAGCGCTAGGGGAGATATGAACACTGAAGCTTTCTTT. It specifies CASSARGDMNTEAFF.

V gene TRBV28 combines with J gene TRBJ1-1, with 7 positions matching TRBD1. This CDR3 contains 14 residues. Trimming at V came to 1 base and at J to 3 bases, leaving 2 bases not matched to a gene. CDR1 and CDR2 (germline): MDHEN, SYDVKM. CDR3 DNA sequence: TGTGCCAGCAGTTTATTTACAGGGGACACTGAAGCTTTCTTT. This encodes CASSLFTGDTEAFF.

This chain connects TRBV7-6 to TRBJ2-1; 8 bases align to TRBD2. Germline CDR1 reads SGHVS; CDR2 reads FNYEAQ. The CDR3 spans 14 residues. Losses at the gene ends were 5 bases for V and 9 bases for J; bases not matched to a gene: 9. The CDR3 DNA sequence: TGTGCCAGCAGCCCCGGGCGGGCGGGGGGTGAGCAGTTCTTC. Translated, it gives CASSPGRAGGEQFF.

CDR3 sequence (DNA): TGCGCCAGCAGCCTACAGGGGGCAGAGACTGAAGCTTTCTTT. Translation gives CASSLQGAETEAFF. The chain couples TRBV5-1 to TRBJ1-1; 9 bases align to TRBD1. The CDR3 is 14 residues long. V was clipped by 4 bases and J by 5 bases; unmatched bases: 6. The V gene's germline CDR1 is SGHRS and CDR2 YFSETQ.

V and J are TRBV28 and TRBJ1-1; D remains ambiguous. This CDR3 is built from 18 residues. V was shortened by 3 bases and J by 1 base, with 21 bases between the two germline ends. In germline, CDR1 is MDHEN, CDR2 SYDVKM. Written as DNA, the CDR3 is TGTGCCAGCAGTTTTAACCTCGCCTCGGCGGAGGAGAACACTGAAGCTTTCTTT. Translating gives CASSFNLASAEENTEAFF. The variable domain in full, completed from reference TRBV28 and TRBJ1-1, reads DVKVTQSSRYLVKRTGEKVFLECVQDMDHENMFWYRQDPGLGLRLIYFSYDVKMKEKGDIPEGYSVSREKKERFSLILESASTNQTSMYLCASSFNLASAEENTEAFFGQGTRLTVV.

The rearrangement uses TRBV6-4 and TRBJ1-3; D not certain. The germline V gene encodes CDR1 MRHNA and CDR2 SNTAGT. The CDR3 totals 14 residues. V was clipped by 3 bases and J by 4 bases, with 10 bases between them. CDR3 amino acids: CASSDPDLGNTIYF. The CDR3, as DNA: TGTGCCAGCAGTGATCCGGACCTCGGAAACACCATATATTTT.

The chain is built from TRBV6-1 and TRBJ2-1, with 8 nucleotides matching TRBD2. J gave up 7 bases and V 6 bases, and 2 bases lay outside the gene matches. The CDR3 runs to 12 residues. Germline V gene lookup returns CDR1 MNHNS and CDR2 SASEGT. CDR3: CASRLAANEQFF. As DNA, the CDR3 is TGTGCCAGCAGACTAGCGGCGAATGAGCAGTTCTTC.

The gene calls are TRBV6-1 and TRBJ2-1; unclear D gene. Between the trimmed V and J ends, which lost 1 base and 10 bases, there was a span of 11 bases. Germline lookup yields CDR1 MNHNS and CDR2 SASEGT. The CDR3 consists of 13 residues. As DNA, the CDR3 is TGTGCCAGCAGTGAAGGTTTGGGGTACGAGCAGTTCTTC. It encodes CASSEGLGYEQFF.

The chain carries TRBV11-2 and TRBJ1-3; D gene ambiguous. CDR3 size: 15 residues. The ends were cut back, 5 bases at V and 0 bases at J, with 11 bases in the middle. Germline V gives CDR1 SGHAT, CDR2 FQNNGV. CDR3 in DNA: TGTGCCAGCAGCGAACAGTCGTACTCTGGAAACACCATATATTTT. As protein: CASSEQSYSGNTIYF. The full variable domain, its missing parts supplied by reference TRBV11-2 and TRBJ1-3, is EAGVAQSPRYKIIEKRQSVAFWCNPISGHATLYWYQQILGQGPKLLIQFQNNGVVDDSQLPKDRFSAERLKGVDSTLKIQPAKLEDSAVYLCASSEQSYSGNTIYFGEGSWLTVV.

J is TRBJ1-4 and V is TRBV4-1, with a tentative D call TRBD1 (5 bases). V dropped 1 base and J dropped 4 bases, with 10 bases sitting between them. CDR1 and CDR2 from the germline V gene are MGHRA and YSYEKL. The CDR3 has 15 residues. CDR3 amino acids: CASSQGQIYNEKLFF. The CDR3, as DNA: TGCGCCAGCAGCCAAGGACAGATTTATAATGAAAAACTGTTTTTT.

This chain connects TRBV2 to TRBJ1-5; D is perhaps TRBD1 (5 bases). The CDR3 is 18 residues long. The ends were cut back, 5 bases at V and 0 bases at J, with 20 bases in the middle. CDR1 is SNHLY, CDR2 FYNNEI, per germline. This CDR3 reads CASSFRQSPYYSNQPQHF. CDR3 in DNA: TGTGCCAGCAGTTTCCGACAGAGTCCCTACTATAGCAATCAGCCCCAGCATTTT.

The rearrangement joins TRBV6-1 to TRBJ1-5; D not resolved. This CDR3 contains 15 residues. Per germline, CDR1 MNHNS and CDR2 SASEGT. V lost 7 bases and J 0 bases, leaving 13 bases between the germline ends. CDR3: CASIRKASSNQPQHF. The CDR3 region has the DNA TGTGCCAGCATTCGTAAGGCCTCTAGCAATCAGCCCCAGCATTTT.

The CDR3 coding sequence is TGTGCCAGCAGCTTCGAGAGAGTGGCTAACTATGGCTACACCTTC. It specifies CASSFERVANYGYTF. The chain carries TRBV5-4 and TRBJ1-2, with D unresolved. V was cut by 2 bases and J by 0 bases, with 11 bases left in between. The CDR3 sequence is 15 residues long. Germline V gives CDR1 SGHNT, CDR2 YYREEE (reference sequence).

The J gene is TRBJ1-4, the V gene TRBV7-6; TRBD1 aligns across 7 bases. Germline loops: CDR1 SGHVS, CDR2 FNYEAQ. This CDR3 spans 15 amino acids. V shed 4 bases and J 6 bases; nucleotides not matched to a gene: 8. CDR3 amino acids: CASSSRQGVDEKLFF. The CDR3 nucleotides are TGTGCCAGCAGCTCCCGGCAGGGGGTAGATGAAAAACTGTTTTTT.

V and J are TRBV5-4 and TRBJ2-7, with 8 bases identical to TRBD1. Germline CDR1 and CDR2: SGHNT and YYREEE (reference sequence). Trimming cost V 0 bases and J 7 bases; bases outside gene matches: 6. The CDR3 length is 14 residues. CDR3 sequence: CASSLDQGAGEQYV. The CDR3, as DNA: TGTGCCAGCAGCTTGGATCAGGGGGCGGGGGAGCAGTACGTC.

Only a few counts were recorded for this clone. CDR3 nucleotide sequence: TGTGCCAGCAGTGAAGCGGACGGTGGGGGGGGTCACAATGAAAAACTGTTTTTT. Translating it yields CASSEADGGGGHNEKLFF. This chain joins TRBV6-1 and TRBJ1-4; D possibly corresponds to TRBD1 (5 bases). Per germline, CDR1 MNHNS and CDR2 SASEGT. CDR3 length: 18 amino acids. Between the trimmed V and J ends, which lost 0 bases and 5 bases, there was a span of 19 bases.

The CDR3 spells CASSEPMPYNEQFF. For the CDR3, the DNA is TGTGCCAGCAGTGAGCCCATGCCCTACAATGAGCAGTTCTTC. This rearrangement joins TRBV25-1 to TRBJ2-1; D is unclear. V was shortened by 3 bases and J by 2 bases, with 8 bases between the two germline ends. Germline V gene sequence: CDR1 MGHDK, CDR2 SYGVNS. The CDR3 sequence is 14 residues long. Combining the CDR3 with reference TRBV25-1 and TRBJ2-1 gives the whole variable domain EADIYQTPRYLVIGTGKKITLECSQTMGHDKMYWYQQDPGMELHLIHYSYGVNSTEKGDLSSESTVSRIRTEHFPLTLESARPSHTSQYLCASSEPMPYNEQFFGPGTRLTVL.